This T cell receptor (beta chain) was sequenced for a study of tumor and adjacent non-tumor tissue in lung cancer. The wider study: Histology: eleven to twelve adenocarcinoma, a couple of squamous cell carcinoma, 1 small cell lung cancer. On average, productive TCRbeta reads reached about 4.17 million per sample. Study-wide results and caveats: TCR diversity was significantly greater in tumor than normal lung tissue.

Three rounds of nested PCR, following a modified ARM-PCR protocol, produced the TCRbeta library. TCRdb analysed the multiplex PCR reads with MiXCR anew, one entry per CDR3 protein. This sample has roughly 200,000 distinct CDR3 sequences; approximately 74% occur once, and the top ten carry 20% to 25%. The template was RNA from unsorted bulk tissue. Donors were chemotherapy-naive, newly diagnosed lung cancer surgical patients in China, August–late 2014. V lost 3 bases and J 2 bases, leaving 8 bases between the germline ends. Germline assignment: CDR1 DFQATT and CDR2 SNEGSKA (reference sequence). The CDR3 runs 13 residues. A remark on this clonotype: Its antigen is undetermined.

The sample consisted of lung tumor tissue. The rearrangement joins TRBV20-1 to TRBJ1-3; no reliable D call. This clonotype was obtained from a man aged 55 to 70 with non-small cell lung cancer. The CDR3 nucleotides read TGCAGTGCTAGGAGAGAGGCTGGAAACACCATATATTTT. Residues: CSARREAGNTIYF.